The subject of this entry is one TCR beta chain. No antigen is known for it. No much larger clone is present one base from it, and per-base qualities are unavailable. The sample is drawn from a study of blood T cell repertoires in COVID-19 (dated by TCRdb to 2018 to 2021). About the study as a whole: Samples from collaborators originated in the United States, Italy and Spain and spanned both the acute and convalescent phases of COVID-19. A de-identified subject ID, COVID-19 status, age in years and sex were almost always included in the sample metadata. Samples came from the ongoing ImmuneRACE study (first 160 participants) plus 1,254 subjects from 6 global collaborators. Where available, HLA class I and class II types were obtained from metadata supplied by the sample provider rather than from assay-based typing. The dataset comprised deeply sampled blood TCRbeta repertoires from subjects exposed to, actively infected with, or recovered from COVID-19. The material from the prospective study consisted of cDNA or gDNA derived from T cells, B-cell-depleted T cells, or PBMCs. A freely available public database, intended as a resource for researchers studying the immune response to SARS-CoV-2, is where the repertoires were released.

The immunoSEQ Assay, a bias-controlled multiplex PCR, was used to amplify TCRbeta CDR3 regions from genomic DNA. The study's processing was this. Within the assay, amplification of reference gene primers was used to estimate how many nucleated cells each sample contained. Sequence reads were collapsed and filtered to measure the absolute abundance of every unique TCRbeta CDR3 rearrangement. For each sample, productive Simpson clonality was calculated as the square root of Simpson's diversity index across productive rearrangements. This immuneACCESS table, as held by TCRdb, lists in-frame sequences with V and J called but not all clones. Of the missing ones, under half trace to an unresolved V gene in checked studies; the others have no known cause. V, J and clone size derive from that table, while D and trimming were established from the DNA sequence. The sample yields under 300,000 clones; 80% to 90% were counted once. The leading ten clones occupy 1.4% of the sample.

The paper as a whole reports these results and caveats: The quantity of clinical and demographic metadata differed by source and by participant and was supplied without curation.

Trimming removed 3 bases from V and 8 bases from J, leaving 19 bases between the germline ends. The CDR3 holds 15 amino acids from the cysteine to the phenylalanine. Of all the DNA, just the CDR3 is kept, 45 bases in frame from base 1. The CDR1 and CDR2 encoded by the germline V gene (reference sequence) are LNHDA and SQIVND. Another Seattle source contributed samples from volunteer blood donors who had recovered from COVID-19. The collaborating institutions used their own protocols to collect whole blood in K2EDTA tubes. For TCRbeta analysis, collaborators shipped samples as frozen whole blood, isolated PBMCs, or DNA extracted from either of those sample types.

The rearrangement combines TRBV19 with TRBJ1-2, with no confident D gene call. The clonotype was recovered from a woman aged 40-49 years who had recovered from COVID-19. The sample was peripheral blood. CDR3 sequence: CASSMKAQQLDGYTF. The DNA sequence follows: TGTGCCAGTAGTATGAAGGCACAGCAACTAGACGGCTACACCTTC.